This T cell receptor (beta chain) was recovered during a study of T cell responses to AZD1222 COVID-19 vaccine. Clones were sequenced by immunoSEQ multiplex PCR, and TCRdb holds only the in-frame ones, with some missing. The sample records tens of thousands of clones, approximately 89% being singletons. Notes on the study in general: It should be noted that donors were predominantly white British and more often female, and clonal diversity was possibly underestimated.

V dropped 1 base and J dropped 0 bases, with 4 bases sitting between them. Germline-derived CDR1 and CDR2 are MGHRA and YSYEKL. The CDR3 runs to 13 residues. In regard to this clone: Antigen unknown.

The rearrangement uses TRBV4-1 and TRBJ2-7; no reliable D call. The sample consisted of peripheral blood, taken on day 0 of MenACWY control vaccination. The origin of this receptor is an adult in good health. The CDR3 is CASSQAVSYEQYF. The CDR3 region has the DNA TGCGCCAGCAGCCAAGCCGTCTCCTACGAGCAGTACTTC.